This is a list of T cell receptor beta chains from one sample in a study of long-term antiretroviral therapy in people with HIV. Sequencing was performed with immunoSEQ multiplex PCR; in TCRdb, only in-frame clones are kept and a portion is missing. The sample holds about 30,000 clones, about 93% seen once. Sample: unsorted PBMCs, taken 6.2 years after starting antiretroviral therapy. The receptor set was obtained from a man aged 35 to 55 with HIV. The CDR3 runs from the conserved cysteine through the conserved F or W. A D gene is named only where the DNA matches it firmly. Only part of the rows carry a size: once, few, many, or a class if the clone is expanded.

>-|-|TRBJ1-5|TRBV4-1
TGCGCCAGCAGCCAGGGACCGAATCAGCCCCAGCATTTT
CASSQGPNQPQHF
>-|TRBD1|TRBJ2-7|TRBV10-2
TGCGCCACCACCGGGACAGGGTGGTACGAGCAGTACTTC
CATTGTGWYEQYF
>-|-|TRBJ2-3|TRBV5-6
TGTGCCAGCAACCCCTGGGGGGGCGGAAGAACAGATACGCAGTATTTT
CASNPWGGGRTDTQYF
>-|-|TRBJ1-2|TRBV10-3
TGTGCCATCACCCTGACAGCGAACTATGGCTACACCTTC
CAITLTANYGYTF
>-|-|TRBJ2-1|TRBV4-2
TGTGCCAGCAGCCAAGATTGGGATTACAATGAGCAGTTCTTC
CASSQDWDYNEQFF
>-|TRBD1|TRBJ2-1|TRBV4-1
TGCGCCAGCAGCCACGAGGGACAGGGGTACGATGAGCAGTTCTTC
CASSHEGQGYDEQFF
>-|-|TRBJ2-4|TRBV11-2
TGTGCCAGCAGCCCCTCCGCAGATCGGAACATTCAGTACTTC
CASSPSADRNIQYF
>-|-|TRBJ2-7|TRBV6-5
TGTGCCAGCAGTTACTTGGCCAGGAGGCCCTACGAGCAGTACTTC
CASSYLARRPYEQYF
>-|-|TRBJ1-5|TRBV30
TGTGCCTGGAGTGTCAAAGGGGGGGCCCAGGCCCAGCATTTT
CAWSVKGGAQAQHF
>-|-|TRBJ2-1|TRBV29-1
TGCAGCGTGCCCCAGGGGTTACTGTACAATGAGCAGTTCTTC
CSVPQGLLYNEQFF
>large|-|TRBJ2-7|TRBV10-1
TGCGCCAGCAGTGAGTCGGTGGTTCCGGGGCCGGGCGGGCAGTACTTC
CASSESVVPGPGGQYF
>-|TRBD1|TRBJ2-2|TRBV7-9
TGTGCCAGCAGTACAGGGGCGCCGGGCACCGGGGAGCTGTTTTTT
CASSTGAPGTGELFF
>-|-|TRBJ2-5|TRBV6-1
TGTGCCAGCAGCCCCAGGGGTCCGTTTGAGACCCAGTACTTC
CASSPRGPFETQYF
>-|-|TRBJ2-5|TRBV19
TGTGCCAGTACCCAAAAGGTGGGGGAGACCCAGTACTTC
CASTQKVGETQYF
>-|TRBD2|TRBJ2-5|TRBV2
TGTGCCAGCAGTGCCTCGGGGGGGGGAGAGACCCAGTACTTC
CASSASGGGETQYF
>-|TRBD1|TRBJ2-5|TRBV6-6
TGTGCCAGCAGGTCCGGGACAGGGAAAAGGTCTGAGACCCAGTACTTC
CASRSGTGKRSETQYF
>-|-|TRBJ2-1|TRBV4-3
TGCGCCAGCAGCCAAGAGGTAGGGCCCCACAATGAGCAGTTCTTC
CASSQEVGPHNEQFF
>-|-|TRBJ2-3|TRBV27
TGTGCCAGCAAGCAGGGAGATACGCAGTATTTT
CASKQGDTQYF
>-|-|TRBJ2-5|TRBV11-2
TGTGCCAGCAGCTTAGAGTTTTACCTTGGAGAGACCCAGTACTTC
CASSLEFYLGETQYF
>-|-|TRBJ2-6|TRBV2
TGTGCCAGCAGTGAGTTGGTGAGCTCTGGGGCCAACGTCCTGACTTTC
CASSELVSSGANVLTF
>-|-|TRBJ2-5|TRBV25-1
TGTGCCAGCAGTCCCGGCGACGGGGGAGCGGAGAAAGAGACCCAGTACTTC
CASSPGDGGAEKETQYF
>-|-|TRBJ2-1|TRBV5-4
TGTGCCAGCAGCTTAAGGGGAGGCAATGAGCAGTTCTTC
CASSLRGGNEQFF
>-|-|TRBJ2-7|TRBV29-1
TGCAGCGTTCCTTCAGGGAGCCTAGAGGGCGAGCAGTACTTC
CSVPSGSLEGEQYF
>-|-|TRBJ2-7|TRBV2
TGTGCCAGCAGGGTTCTAGCGACGAGCTCCTACGAGCAGTACTTC
CASRVLATSSYEQYF
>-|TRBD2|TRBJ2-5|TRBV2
TGTGCCAGCAGCTTAGGACTAGCGGAAATTGGAGAGACCCAGTACTTC
CASSLGLAEIGETQYF
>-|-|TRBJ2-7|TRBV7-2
TGTGCCAGCAGCTTAATGCAGGGGGGCATCTACGAGCAGTACTTC
CASSLMQGGIYEQYF
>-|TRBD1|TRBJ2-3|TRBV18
TGTGCCAGCTCGCTGGACAGGTCTAGCACAGATACGCAGTATTTT
CASSLDRSSTDTQYF
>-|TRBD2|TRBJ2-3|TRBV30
TGTGCCCACGAGGGGCGGGAGACAGATACGCAGTATTTT
CAHEGRETDTQYF